These 26 T cell receptor beta chains were all obtained from the same sample, sequenced in a study of T cells of healthy individuals. TCRdb re-called the 5' RACE reads with MiXCR, one entry per CDR3 protein. The sample records 95,000 to 100,000 distinct CDR3 sequences, 17% being singletons. These receptors all come from a human donor in good health.

V and J are TRBV28 and TRBJ2-7, with D perhaps matching TRBD2 (6 bases). CDR3 length equals 13 residues. Trimming stripped 8 bases from V and 0 bases from J, with 11 bases between. Germline values: CDR1 MDHEN, CDR2 SYDVKM. The chain's CDR3 is CASCSGFSYEQYF. The CDR3 nucleotides read TGTGCCAGCTGTAGCGGTTTCTCCTACGAGCAGTACTTC.

The CDR3 nucleotides are TGTGCCAGCCGCACCAGCGGGGGGTACAATGAGCAGTTCTTC. The encoded protein is CASRTSGGYNEQFF. The chain has TRBV28 and TRBJ2-1; 9 positions match TRBD2. CDR3 size: 14 residues. The J segment lost 4 bases and the V segment lost 8 bases, leaving 6 bases of the junction unmatched. Per germline, CDR1 MDHEN and CDR2 SYDVKM.

The chain joins TRBV4-1 to TRBJ2-1, with D possibly being TRBD1 or TRBD2 (7 bases each). Trimming shortened V by 3 bases and J by 10 bases, and 13 bases separated the two germline ends. Germline V gene sequence: CDR1 MGHRA, CDR2 YSYEKL. The CDR3 has 13 residues. The CDR3: CASSQAQGGEQFF. The DNA for the CDR3 is TGCGCCAGCAGCCAGGCCCAGGGGGGGGAGCAGTTCTTC.

V is TRBV5-1 and J is TRBJ2-3, with D possibly called TRBD1 or TRBD2 (5 bases each). This CDR3 has 15 residues. V lost 1 base and J lost 4, with 13 bases in between. CDR1 is SGHRS, CDR2 YFSETQ, per germline. The CDR3 region is CASSLSTGPADTQYF. For the CDR3, the DNA is TGCGCCAGCAGCTTGTCGACGGGGCCCGCAGATACGCAGTATTTT.

This sequence joins TRBV19 and TRBJ2-2, with 8 bases matching TRBD1. This CDR3 comprises 14 residues. V lost 6 bases, J lost 4 bases, and 4 bases stayed unmatched. Germline V gene data show CDR1 as LNHDA and CDR2 as SQIVND (reference sequence). The CDR3 here is CASRGTGSTGELFF. In DNA, the CDR3 is TGTGCCAGTAGGGGGACAGGCAGCACCGGGGAGCTGTTTTTT.

The CDR3, as DNA: TGTGCCAGCAGCCTCCCTGAGGGGGCGGGAGAGACCCAGTACTTC. As protein: CASSLPEGAGETQYF. The chain employs TRBV3-1 and TRBJ2-5, with 7 bases matching TRBD1. CDR3 length equals 15 residues. V dropped 4 bases and J dropped 4; count of bases not matched to a gene: 9. The V gene's germline CDR1 is LGHDT and CDR2 YNNKEL (reference sequence).

In this sample, this clonotype turned up a few times. V is TRBV4-2 and J is TRBJ2-7; 8 nucleotides match TRBD1. Trimming cost V 4 bases and J 5 bases; bases outside gene matches: 7. CDR3 length: 14 amino acids. Germline CDR1 is LGHNA and CDR2 is YNFKEQ. DNA of the CDR3: TGTGCCAGCAGCCGACAGGGGAGTCGAAACGAGCAGTACTTC. Translation gives CASSRQGSRNEQYF.

This clonotype was recorded at least ten times. The genes are TRBV12-3 or TRBV12-4 and TRBJ1-5; no reliable D call. This CDR3 spans 13 amino acids. Trimming left V 6 bases short and J 0 bases short, with 6 bases between. The DNA for the CDR3 is TGTGCCAGCAGGTTATATAGCAATCAGCCCCAGCATTTT. Its translation is CASRLYSNQPQHF.

V gene TRBV4-2 combines with J gene TRBJ2-7; the D is unclear. From germline, CDR1 is LGHNA and CDR2 YNFKEQ. The V and J ends lost 0 bases and 2 bases respectively, with 8 bases between them. The CDR3 consists of 14 residues. The CDR3 reads CASSQEWQTYEQYF. The CDR3 nucleotides are TGTGCCAGCAGCCAAGAGTGGCAAACCTACGAGCAGTACTTC.

This clonotype was observed at least ten times. The chain links TRBV5-5 to TRBJ1-5; D perhaps matches TRBD1 (6 bases). CDR3 length equals 14 residues. Looked up from germline, CDR1 is SGHKS and CDR2 is YYEKEE (reference sequence). With 0 bases removed from V and 7 bases from J, the gap between germline ends came to 11 bases. The CDR3 region is CASSLVSRGQPQHF. CDR3 nucleotide sequence: TGTGCCAGCAGCTTGGTTTCCAGGGGCCAGCCCCAGCATTTT.

V usage is TRBV28 and J usage is TRBJ1-5, with D tentatively TRBD1 (5 bases). The CDR3 totals 17 residues. Germline assignment: CDR1 MDHEN and CDR2 SYDVKM. V lost 1 base, J lost 7 bases, and 20 bases lay in between. The CDR3, as DNA: TGTGCCAGCAGTTTATTGTGGTCGGGGGGGGGTTGGCAGCCCCAGCATTTT. This codes for CASSLLWSGGGWQPQHF.

This clonotype was seen a handful of times. The rearrangement joins TRBV20-1 to TRBJ1-5; 10 bases are a match to TRBD1. Germline V gene sequence: CDR1 DFQATT, CDR2 SNEGSKA (reference sequence). CDR3 length equals 14 residues. Unmatched junction bases numbered 3, after V lost 2 bases and J lost 5 bases. The CDR3 region is CSARLGTGDQPQHF. As DNA, the CDR3 is TGCAGTGCTAGACTCGGGACAGGGGATCAGCCCCAGCATTTT.

This clonotype was seen at least ten times. The V call is TRBV4-1, the J call TRBJ2-5, with D possibly being TRBD1 (6 bases). V was trimmed by 4 bases and J by 4 bases, leaving 10 bases between them. The CDR3 loop spans 13 amino acids. Germline V CDR1 and CDR2: MGHRA, YSYEKL. The CDR3 sequence is CASSRSRGETQYF. CDR3 bases: TGCGCCAGCAGCCGTTCCAGGGGAGAGACCCAGTACTTC.

The chain links TRBV28 to TRBJ1-1; TRBD1 is a possible D gene (6 bases). Trimming removed 3 bases at V and 4 bases at J, with 18 bases between. CDR1 is MDHEN and CDR2 is SYDVKM in the germline V gene. The CDR3 runs 16 residues. This CDR3 is CASSFPEQGVGTEAFF. The CDR3, as DNA: TGTGCCAGCAGTTTCCCAGAACAGGGCGTGGGCACTGAAGCTTTCTTT.

This clonotype has a count of ten or more. V and J are TRBV6-2 or TRBV6-3 and TRBJ2-1, with 9 bases lining up with TRBD2. Looked up from germline, CDR1 is MNHEY and CDR2 is SVGEGT. This CDR3 region has 14 residues. Unmatched junction bases numbered 9, after V lost 6 bases and J lost 9 bases. The CDR3 DNA follows: TGTGCCAGCAGCTTTGGGACTAGCAGTGGTGAGCAGTTCTTC. Its translation: CASSFGTSSGEQFF.

The V call is TRBV4-3, the J call TRBJ2-7; no clear D. V was shortened by 1 base and J by 2 bases, with 9 bases between the two germline ends. Germline CDR1 LGHNA, CDR2 YSLEER. The CDR3 has 14 amino acids. For the CDR3, the DNA is TGCGCCAGCAGCCAAGTTTACAGCGCCTACGAGCAGTACTTC. Translated, it gives CASSQVYSAYEQYF.

The CDR3 here is CASRRGFQETQYF. The CDR3 coding sequence is TGTGCCAGCAGGAGGGGCTTCCAAGAGACCCAGTACTTC. The chain couples TRBV27 to TRBJ2-5; D tentatively fits TRBD1 or TRBD2 (5 bases each). V lost 6 bases to trimming and J lost 1 base, with 9 bases between them. The V gene's germline CDR1 is MNHEY and CDR2 SMNVEV (reference sequence). The CDR3 extends over 13 amino acids.

This clonotype was observed many times. The gene calls are TRBV13 and TRBJ2-5, with D uncertain. CDR3 length: 14 residues. V shed 5 bases and J shed 1 base, with 11 bases lying between them. Germline V gene lookup returns CDR1 PRHDT and CDR2 FYEKMQ (reference sequence). The CDR3 region is CASSVYTSQETQYF. CDR3 DNA sequence: TGTGCCAGCAGCGTATACACAAGCCAAGAGACCCAGTACTTC.

The sample holds a few counts of this clonotype. The V and J genes are TRBV4-2 and TRBJ2-7, with TRBD2 matching over 12 bases. Trimming removed 5 bases from V and 4 bases from J; junction bases left unmatched: 9. The CDR3 extends over 16 amino acids. Germline CDR1 reads LGHNA; CDR2 reads YNFKEQ. The CDR3 sequence is CASSRTSGDERYEQYF. The CDR3 DNA sequence: TGTGCCAGCAGCAGGACTAGCGGGGACGAGCGGTACGAGCAGTACTTC.

The chain uses TRBV27 and TRBJ1-5; D uncertain. This CDR3 contains 15 residues. Deletions cut 3 bases from V and 0 bases from J, with 9 bases between. Germline lookup yields CDR1 MNHEY and CDR2 SMNVEV (reference sequence). CDR3 coding DNA: TGTGCCAGCAGTTTCTTGAGTGATAGCAATCAGCCCCAGCATTTT. Translation: CASSFLSDSNQPQHF.

This clonotype was observed a handful of times. This chain connects TRBV7-9 to TRBJ2-2; 10 bases agree with TRBD1. V was pared by 3 bases and J by 6 bases, with 10 bases of the junction left unmatched. Germline-derived CDR1 and CDR2 are SEHNR and FQNEAQ (reference sequence). The CDR3 is made up of 17 amino acids. CDR3 amino acids: CASSFQPGQGISGELFF. The CDR3 region has the DNA TGTGCCAGCAGCTTCCAACCGGGACAGGGGATTTCCGGGGAGCTGTTTTTT. The full variable domain, completed using reference TRBV7-9 and TRBJ2-2, is DTGVSQNPRHKITKRGQNVTFRCDPISEHNRLYWYRQTLGQGPEFLTYFQNEAQLEKSRLLSDRFSAERPKGSFSTLEIQRTEQGDSAMYLCASSFQPGQGISGELFFGEGSRLTVL.

The J gene is TRBJ1-1, the V gene TRBV28; possibly TRBD1 for D (5 bases). This CDR3 region has 13 residues. CDR1 is MDHEN and CDR2 is SYDVKM in the germline V gene. V was shortened by 7 bases and J by 10 bases, with 19 bases between the two germline ends. The CDR3 region is CASKTGGTLGAFF. In DNA form, the CDR3 reads TGTGCCAGCAAAACGGGAGGGACTTTGGGAGCTTTCTTT.

This clonotype was picked up a small number of times. CDR3 amino acids: CASSYSRDNYGYTF. The CDR3 bases are TGTGCCAGCAGTTACTCTCGGGATAACTATGGCTACACCTTC. V gene TRBV6-5 combines with J gene TRBJ1-2, with unresolved D. Germline lookup yields CDR1 MNHEY and CDR2 SVGAGI. This CDR3 is built from 14 residues. Deletions cut 0 bases from V and 1 base from J, with 6 bases between.

The rearrangement joins TRBV18 to TRBJ2-3, with 7 bases identical to TRBD1. The CDR3 covers 15 residues. With V trimmed by 6 bases and J by 1 base, 7 bases remained unmatched. Germline V gene lookup returns CDR1 KGHSH and CDR2 LQKENI. The CDR3: CASSPDRVGTDTQYF. DNA of the CDR3: TGTGCCAGCTCCCCAGACAGGGTGGGCACAGATACGCAGTATTTT.

To note about this clonotype: Relative to the germline gene, one junction end is altered; a read error may explain this. The chain links TRBV6-5 to TRBJ1-6, with 7 bases fitting TRBD1. The CDR3 has 14 amino acids. Germline values: CDR1 MNHEY, CDR2 SVGAGI. The CDR3 DNA is TGTGCCAGCGGTTACAGGGGATATAATTCACCCCTCCACTTT. Protein product: CASGYRGYNSPLHF.

This clonotype appeared many times. CDR3 bases: TGTGCCAGCTATCCGTGGGGGGGGGATCCCGAGCAGTACTTC. It specifies CASYPWGGDPEQYF. The chain links TRBV28 to TRBJ2-7; TRBD2 agrees at 7 bases. Unmatched junction bases numbered 13, after V lost 8 bases and J lost 6 bases. Germline-derived CDR1 and CDR2 are MDHEN and SYDVKM. This CDR3 is built from 14 residues.